Each of the 18 T cell receptor beta chains below was sequenced from the same sample in a study of blood T cell repertoires in COVID-19. Using immunoSEQ multiplex PCR, the repertoire was profiled, and TCRdb retains in-frame clones only, with some absent. The profile shows about 200,000 clones, 81% of them singletons. Sample: peripheral blood. All receptors derive from a woman over 75 with acute or convalescent COVID-19.

The chain combines TRBV7-8 with TRBJ1-5; D not resolved. Trimming pared 1 base from V and 5 bases from J, leaving 9 bases between. This CDR3 has 14 residues. Looked up from germline, CDR1 is SGHVS and CDR2 is FQNEAQ. CDR3 nucleotide sequence: TGTGCCAGCAGCTTAGGATCGGGGTATCAGCCCCAGCATTTT. The encoded protein is CASSLGSGYQPQHF.

This clone has just one count. V gene TRBV4-1 combines with J gene TRBJ1-3; D ambiguous. The germline CDR1 and CDR2 sequences are MGHRA and YSYEKL. The length of the CDR3 is 16 residues. With 0 bases removed from V and 5 bases from J, the gap between germline ends came to 14 bases. The CDR3 reads CASSQETLSIRNTIYF. The CDR3 DNA is TGCGCCAGCAGCCAAGAAACCCTGAGTATTAGAAACACCATATATTTT.

This rearrangement joins TRBV28 to TRBJ1-5, with D possibly matching TRBD1 (6 bases). The CDR3 has 14 amino acids. V was trimmed by 7 bases and J by 1 base, leaving 11 bases between them. Germline CDR1 reads MDHEN; CDR2 reads SYDVKM. The CDR3, as DNA: TGTGCCAGCACCCGCGGACAGAGCAATCAGCCCCAGCATTTT. It encodes CASTRGQSNQPQHF.

The J gene is TRBJ2-6, the V gene TRBV5-5, with a possible D match to TRBD2 (5 bases). The CDR3 extends over 17 amino acids. V dropped 1 base and J dropped 2 bases, with 13 bases sitting between them. The germline V gene encodes CDR1 SGHKS and CDR2 YYEKEE (reference sequence). The CDR3 sequence is CASSLLAGSTGANVLTF. DNA of the CDR3: TGTGCCAGCAGCTTGCTCGCGGGCTCCACTGGGGCCAACGTCCTGACTTTC.

This clone was observed a single time. The chain links TRBV7-2 to TRBJ2-7, with D possibly matching TRBD2 (7 bases). Trimming left V 6 bases short and J 2 bases short, with 17 bases between. The CDR3 loop spans 15 amino acids. The germline V gene has CDR1 SGHTA and CDR2 FQGNSA. In nucleotides, the CDR3 is TGTGCCAGCAGGGGGGGGCTACAGGGTGCCTACGAGCAGTACTTC. Its translation is CASRGGLQGAYEQYF.

V is TRBV20-1 and J is TRBJ1-3; D call uncertain. V lost 1 base and J lost 8, with 6 bases in between. The length of the CDR3 is 11 residues. CDR1 DFQATT and CDR2 SNEGSKA come from the germline V gene (reference sequence). Written as DNA, the CDR3 is TGCAGTGCTAGAGGTTTAGACACCATATATTTT. Its translation: CSARGLDTIYF.

V usage is TRBV6-2 or TRBV6-3 and J usage is TRBJ1-1, with 7 bases aligning to TRBD1. The CDR3 is 15 amino acids. Germline trimming cut 5 bases from V and 4 bases from J; bases unmatched to any gene: 10. The germline V gene has CDR1 MNHEY and CDR2 SVGEGT. CDR3: CASSIQGDRGTEAFF. For the CDR3, the DNA is TGTGCCAGCAGTATCCAGGGGGATAGGGGCACTGAAGCTTTCTTT.

The V call is TRBV5-5, the J call TRBJ2-3, with D uncertain. In germline, CDR1 is SGHKS, CDR2 YYEKEE (reference sequence). The CDR3 has 16 residues. Trimming left V 2 bases short and J 0 bases short, with 13 bases between. The CDR3 loop is CASSFFATASTDTQYF. As DNA, the CDR3 is TGTGCCAGCAGCTTTTTCGCAACTGCTAGCACAGATACGCAGTATTTT.

This rearrangement joins TRBV3-1 (or the pseudogene TRBV3-2) to TRBJ2-1; 10 positions agree with TRBD2. Trimming took 4 bases from V and 5 from J; bases not matched to a gene: 8. CDR3 size: 16 residues. Germline loops: CDR1 LGHDT, CDR2 YNNKEL (reference sequence). The CDR3 DNA reads as TGTGCCAGCAGCCCGTATAGCGGGAGGACAAACAATGAGCAGTTCTTC. Amino acid sequence: CASSPYSGRTNNEQFF.

This chain connects TRBV27 to TRBJ2-6, with a weak D call TRBD1 (5 bases). Trimming removed 4 bases at V and 1 base at J, with 14 bases between. Per the germline V gene, CDR1 is MNHEY and CDR2 is SMNVEV (reference sequence). The CDR3 spans 17 residues. The CDR3 loop reads CASSWLPQGSGANVLTF. In nucleotides, the CDR3 is TGTGCCAGCAGTTGGCTCCCCCAGGGATCTGGGGCCAACGTCCTGACTTTC.

This clone was counted between two and nine times. The genes are TRBV19 and TRBJ2-5; D might be TRBD2 (7 bases). The CDR3 runs to 13 residues. Germline values: CDR1 LNHDA, CDR2 SQIVND (reference sequence). V was shortened by 5 bases and J by 4 bases, with 11 bases between the two germline ends. Here the CDR3 reads CASSPGGRETQYF. CDR3 sequence (DNA): TGTGCCAGTAGTCCCGGGGGGCGAGAGACCCAGTACTTC.

This clone was seen only a few times. V usage is TRBV15 and J usage is TRBJ1-3; 7 positions match TRBD1. The CDR3 consists of 15 residues. V shed 0 bases, J shed 3 bases, and the junction held 2 bases outside the gene matches. CDR1 and CDR2 from the germline V gene are LNHNV and YYDKDF (reference sequence). The CDR3 is CATSRDRTGGNTIYF. Written as DNA, the CDR3 is TGTGCCACCAGCAGAGATCGGACAGGTGGAAACACCATATATTTT.

The CDR3 sequence: CSVATGMNTEAFF. DNA for the CDR3: TGCAGCGTTGCGACAGGCATGAACACTGAAGCTTTCTTT. V usage is TRBV29-1 and J usage is TRBJ1-1, with D tentatively TRBD1 (6 bases). The V gene's germline CDR1 is SQVTM and CDR2 ANQGSEA. V was shortened by 4 bases and J by 0 bases, with 9 bases between the two germline ends. CDR3 size: 13 residues.

The CDR3 bases are TGTGCCAGCAGTATCCTAGCGGGGGGTTTGGTTCGGGAGACCCAGTACTTC. It encodes CASSILAGGLVRETQYF. The chain recombines TRBV2 with TRBJ2-5, with 11 bases aligning to TRBD2. The CDR3 covers 17 residues. The germline gives CDR1 SNHLY, CDR2 FYNNEI. Trimming removed 5 bases from V and 5 bases from J; junction bases left unmatched: 13.

V usage is TRBV29-1 and J usage is TRBJ2-5, with 7 bases matching TRBD1. Per germline, CDR1 SQVTM and CDR2 ANQGSEA. Trimming cost V 5 bases and J 9 bases; bases outside gene matches: 12. There are 13 residues in the CDR3. The CDR3 here is CSVTDRPTGAQYF. CDR3 bases: TGCAGCGTTACGGACAGGCCCACTGGGGCCCAGTACTTC.

The chain couples TRBV28 to TRBJ2-1; 10 bases are shared with TRBD2. CDR1 is MDHEN and CDR2 is SYDVKM in the germline V gene. V was clipped by 3 bases and J by 10 bases; unmatched bases: 9. The CDR3 has 15 amino acids. The CDR3 loop is CASSFRTSGLVEQFF. The CDR3 DNA is TGTGCCAGCAGTTTTCGGACTAGCGGACTTGTCGAGCAGTTCTTC.

This chain links TRBV3-1 (or the pseudogene TRBV3-2) with TRBJ2-7; TRBD1 agrees at 10 bases. J gave up 0 bases and V 5 bases, and 1 base lay outside the gene matches. CDR1 is LGHDT, CDR2 YNNKEL, per germline (reference sequence). There are 14 residues in the CDR3. For the CDR3, the DNA is TGTGCCAGCAGCTGGACAGGGGGCTCCTACGAGCAGTACTTC. It is translated as CASSWTGGSYEQYF.

V and J are TRBV7-6 and TRBJ2-2; 7 nucleotides line up with TRBD1. The CDR3 spans 16 residues. Germline CDR1 is SGHVS and CDR2 is FNYEAQ. The junction had 5 bases not matched to a gene; V was cut back by 0 bases and J by 4 bases. The CDR3 region is CASSLATGSFTGELFF. In DNA, the CDR3 is TGTGCCAGCAGCTTAGCGACAGGGTCCTTCACCGGGGAGCTGTTTTTT.